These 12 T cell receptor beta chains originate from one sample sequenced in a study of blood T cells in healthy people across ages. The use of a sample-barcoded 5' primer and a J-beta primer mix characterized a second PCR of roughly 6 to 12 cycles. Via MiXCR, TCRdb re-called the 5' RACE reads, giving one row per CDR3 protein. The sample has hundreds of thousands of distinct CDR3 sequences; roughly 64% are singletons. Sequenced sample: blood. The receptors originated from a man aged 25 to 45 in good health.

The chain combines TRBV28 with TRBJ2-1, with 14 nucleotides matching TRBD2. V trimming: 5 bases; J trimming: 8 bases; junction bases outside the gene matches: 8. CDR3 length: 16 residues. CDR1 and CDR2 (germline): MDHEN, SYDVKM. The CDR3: CASSPPGLAGEDEQFF. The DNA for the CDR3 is TGTGCCAGCAGTCCACCGGGACTAGCGGGAGAAGATGAGCAGTTCTTC.

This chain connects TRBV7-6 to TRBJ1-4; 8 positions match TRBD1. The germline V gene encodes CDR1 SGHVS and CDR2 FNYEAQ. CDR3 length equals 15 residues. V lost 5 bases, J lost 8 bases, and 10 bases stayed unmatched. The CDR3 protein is CASSAGNRGGEKLFF. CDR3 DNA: TGTGCCAGCAGCGCCGGAAACAGGGGGGGCGAAAAACTGTTTTTT.

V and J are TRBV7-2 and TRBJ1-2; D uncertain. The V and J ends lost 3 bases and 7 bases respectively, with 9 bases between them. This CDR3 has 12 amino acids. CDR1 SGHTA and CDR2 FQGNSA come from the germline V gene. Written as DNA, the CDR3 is TGTGCCAGCAGCTTTCGTACGGGTGGCTACACCTTC. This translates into CASSFRTGGYTF.

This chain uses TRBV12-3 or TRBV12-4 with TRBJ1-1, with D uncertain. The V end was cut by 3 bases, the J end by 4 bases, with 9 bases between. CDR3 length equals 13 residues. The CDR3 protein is CASSFGQLTEAFF. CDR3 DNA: TGTGCCAGCAGTTTCGGCCAGCTCACTGAAGCTTTCTTT.

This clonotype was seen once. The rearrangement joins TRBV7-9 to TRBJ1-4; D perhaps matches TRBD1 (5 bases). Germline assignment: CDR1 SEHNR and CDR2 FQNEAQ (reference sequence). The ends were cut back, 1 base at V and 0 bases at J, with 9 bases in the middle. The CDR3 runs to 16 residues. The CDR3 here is CASSLGDSSTNEKLFF. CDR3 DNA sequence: TGTGCCAGCAGCTTAGGAGACAGCTCAACTAATGAAAAACTGTTTTTT.

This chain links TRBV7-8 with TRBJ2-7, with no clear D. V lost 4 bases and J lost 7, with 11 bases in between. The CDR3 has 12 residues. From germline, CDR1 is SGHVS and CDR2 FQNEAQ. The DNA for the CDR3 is TGTGCCAGCAGCTCCCTTTGGTCAGAGCAGTACTTC. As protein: CASSSLWSEQYF.

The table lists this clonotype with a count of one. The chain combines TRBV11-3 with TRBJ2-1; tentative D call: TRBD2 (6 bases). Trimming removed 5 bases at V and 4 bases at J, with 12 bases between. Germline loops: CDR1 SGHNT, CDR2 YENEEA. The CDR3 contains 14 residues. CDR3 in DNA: TGTGCCAGCAGCACGGGGGAGTTTTACAATGAGCAGTTCTTC. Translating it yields CASSTGEFYNEQFF.

The CDR3 nucleotides are TGTGCCAGCAGCCCCCAGGGGTTTGTCGGCGATGAGCAGTTCTTC. It translates to CASSPQGFVGDEQFF. The chain recombines TRBV14 with TRBJ2-1; D possibly corresponds to TRBD1 (6 bases). The CDR3 is made up of 15 amino acids. CDR1 is SGHDN and CDR2 is FVKESK in the germline V gene. Trimming cost V 4 bases and J 8 bases, with 18 bases left between them.

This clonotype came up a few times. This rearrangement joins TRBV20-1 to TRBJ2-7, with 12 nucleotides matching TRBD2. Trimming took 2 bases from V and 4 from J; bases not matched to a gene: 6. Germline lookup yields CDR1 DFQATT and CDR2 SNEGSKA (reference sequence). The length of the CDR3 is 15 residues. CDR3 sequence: CSARSGGTSGYEQYF. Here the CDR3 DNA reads TGCAGTGCTAGATCGGGCGGGACTAGCGGGTACGAGCAGTACTTC.

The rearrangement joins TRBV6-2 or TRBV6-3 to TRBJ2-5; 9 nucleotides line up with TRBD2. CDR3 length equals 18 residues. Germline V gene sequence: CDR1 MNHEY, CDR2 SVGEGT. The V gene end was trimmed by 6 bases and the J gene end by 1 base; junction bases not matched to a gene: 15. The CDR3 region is CASSHGLARRGVQETQYF. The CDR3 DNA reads TGTGCCAGCAGCCACGGACTAGCGAGGAGGGGAGTCCAAGAGACCCAGTACTTC.

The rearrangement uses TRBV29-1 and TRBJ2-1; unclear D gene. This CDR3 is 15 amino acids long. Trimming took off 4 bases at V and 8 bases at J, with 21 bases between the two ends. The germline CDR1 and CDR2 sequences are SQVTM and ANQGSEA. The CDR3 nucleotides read TGCAGCGTTGTTTTTACGGTTTGGGGTAACGATGAGCAGTTCTTC. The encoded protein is CSVVFTVWGNDEQFF.

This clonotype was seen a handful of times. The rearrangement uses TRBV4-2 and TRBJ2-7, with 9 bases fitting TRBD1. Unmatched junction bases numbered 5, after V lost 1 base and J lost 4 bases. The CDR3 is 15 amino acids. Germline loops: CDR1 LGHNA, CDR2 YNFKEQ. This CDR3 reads CASSQGLGQGYEQYF. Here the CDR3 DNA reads TGTGCCAGCAGCCAAGGCCTGGGACAGGGTTACGAGCAGTACTTC.